These T cell receptor beta chains were read from a single sample in a study of T cells in Graves' hyperthyroidism and ophthalmopathy. In TCRdb, the multiplex PCR reads were re-called with MiXCR into one record per CDR3 protein. Of approximately 400,000 distinct CDR3 sequences in the sample, about 18% were seen once. The sample comprised blood. All receptors come from a man between 18 and 29 years old with Graves' ophthalmopathy. Each CDR3 is given with its conserved first and last residue. D genes are given only for firm matches. Only part of the rows carry a size: once, few, many, or a class if the clone is expanded.

CASSFWTPSAYEQYF	TGTGCCAGCAGTTTTTGGACACCGAGCGCCTACGAGCAGTACTTC	15	TRBV28	TRBJ2-7	many	.
CASSYGLAGGPNPETQYF	TGTGCCAGCAGTTACGGACTAGCGGGGGGCCCCAATCCGGAGACCCAGTACTTC	18	TRBV6-6	TRBJ2-5	few	TRBD2
CASSATGVNTEAFF	TGTGCCAGCAGTGCAACAGGGGTTAACACTGAAGCTTTCTTT	14	TRBV12-3/TRBV12-4	TRBJ1-1	many	TRBD1
CASSLFPSLQGVSTEAFF	TGTGCCAGCAGCTTATTCCCAAGCCTCCAGGGAGTTTCAACTGAAGCTTTCTTT	18	TRBV11-2	TRBJ1-1	few	.
CASSEVQTTDTQYF	TGTGCCAGCAGTGAGGTACAGACCACAGATACGCAGTATTTT	14	TRBV2	TRBJ2-3	few	.
CASRGTALSSYNSPLHF	TGTGCCAGCAGGGGGACAGCCCTTAGCTCCTATAATTCACCCCTCCACTTT	17	TRBV27	TRBJ1-6	few	TRBD1
CASSLSLQGPFTDTQYF	TGTGCCAGCAGTTTATCGTTACAGGGGCCCTTCACAGATACGCAGTATTTT	17	TRBV27	TRBJ2-3	many	TRBD1
CASSLDVNQPQHF	TGCGCCAGCAGCTTGGACGTGAATCAGCCCCAGCATTTT	13	TRBV5-1	TRBJ1-5	many	.
CASTSGLDTGELFF	TGTGCCAGCACCTCCGGACTTGACACCGGGGAGCTGTTTTTT	14	TRBV12-3/TRBV12-4	TRBJ2-2	.	.
CASSWSRGATEAFF	TGTGCCAGCAGCTGGAGCAGGGGCGCGACTGAAGCTTTCTTT	14	TRBV5-6	TRBJ1-1	.	.
CASSHGTDSANTF	TGTGCCAGCAGCCACGGGACAGACTCGGCTAATACCTTC	13	TRBV5-6	TRBJ1-2	few	TRBD1
CASSLELDYGETQYF	TGTGCCAGCAGCTTAGAATTGGACTATGGAGAGACCCAGTACTTC	15	TRBV7-2	TRBJ2-5	.	.
CASSYSILNLNYGYTF	TGTGCCAGCAGTTACTCGATTCTCAACCTTAACTATGGCTACACCTTC	16	TRBV12-3/TRBV12-4	TRBJ1-2	.	.
CASSQDPGQGFIGAFF	TGTGCCAGCAGCCAAGATCCGGGACAGGGGTTTATTGGAGCTTTCTTT	16	TRBV3-1	TRBJ1-1	.	TRBD1
CASSYGGTGSYEQYF	TGTGCCAGCAGTTACGGAGGGACAGGGTCCTACGAGCAGTACTTC	15	TRBV6-5	TRBJ2-7	.	TRBD1
CASSYSSLPSNTIYF	TGTGCCAGCAGTTACTCGAGTCTGCCGAGCAACACCATATATTTT	15	TRBV6-6	TRBJ1-3	.	.
CAISRDRNEQFF	TGTGCCATCAGCCGGGACAGGAATGAGCAGTTCTTC	12	TRBV10-3	TRBJ2-1	many	TRBD1
CAISESTGQGASKDTQYF	TGTGCCATCAGTGAGTCGACTGGACAGGGGGCTTCGAAAGATACGCAGTATTTT	18	TRBV10-3	TRBJ2-3	many	TRBD1
CASSLGGNNQPQHF	TGCGCCAGCAGCTTAGGGGGGAACAATCAGCCCCAGCATTTT	14	TRBV5-1	TRBJ1-5	many	.
CASSTERFTDTQYF	TGTGCCAGTAGTACCGAGCGGTTCACAGATACGCAGTATTTT	14	TRBV19	TRBJ2-3	.	.
CAGRGQGATEAFF	TGCGCAGGACGGGGACAGGGGGCCACTGAAGCTTTCTTT	13	TRBV10-2	TRBJ1-1	few	TRBD1